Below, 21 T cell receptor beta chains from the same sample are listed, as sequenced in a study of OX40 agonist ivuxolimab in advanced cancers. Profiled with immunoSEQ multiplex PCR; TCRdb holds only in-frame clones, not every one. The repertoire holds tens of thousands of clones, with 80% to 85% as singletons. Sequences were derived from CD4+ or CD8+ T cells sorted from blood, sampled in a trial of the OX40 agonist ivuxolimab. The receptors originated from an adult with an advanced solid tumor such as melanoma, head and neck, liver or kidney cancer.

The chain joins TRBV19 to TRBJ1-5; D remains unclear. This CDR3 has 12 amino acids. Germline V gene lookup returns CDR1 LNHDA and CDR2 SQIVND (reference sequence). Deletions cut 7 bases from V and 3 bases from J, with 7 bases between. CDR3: CASTTVNQPQHF. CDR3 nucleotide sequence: TGTGCCAGTACCACAGTCAATCAGCCCCAGCATTTT. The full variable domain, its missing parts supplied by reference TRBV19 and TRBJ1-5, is DGGITQSPKYLFRKEGQNVTLSCEQNLNHDAMYWYRQDPGQGLRLIYYSQIVNDFQKGDIAEGYSVSREKKESFPLTVTSAQKNPTAFYLCASTTVNQPQHFGDGTRLSIL.

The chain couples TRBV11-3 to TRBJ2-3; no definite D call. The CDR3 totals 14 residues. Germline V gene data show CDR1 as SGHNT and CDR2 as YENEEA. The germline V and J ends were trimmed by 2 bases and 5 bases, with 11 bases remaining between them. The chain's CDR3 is CASSLFTRIDTQYF. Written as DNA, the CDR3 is TGTGCCAGCAGCTTATTTACCCGGATAGATACGCAGTATTTT.

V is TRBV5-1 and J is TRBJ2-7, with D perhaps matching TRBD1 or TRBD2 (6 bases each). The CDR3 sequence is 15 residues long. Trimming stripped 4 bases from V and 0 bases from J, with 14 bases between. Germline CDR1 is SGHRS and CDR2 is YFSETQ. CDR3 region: CASSIRQEGSYEQYF. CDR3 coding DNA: TGCGCCAGCAGCATCCGACAGGAGGGCTCCTACGAGCAGTACTTC.

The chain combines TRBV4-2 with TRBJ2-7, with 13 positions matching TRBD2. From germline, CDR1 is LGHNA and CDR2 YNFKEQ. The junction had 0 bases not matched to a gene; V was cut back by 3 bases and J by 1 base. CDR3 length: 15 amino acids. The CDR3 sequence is CASSQGLAGSYEQYF. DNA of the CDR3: TGTGCCAGCAGCCAGGGACTAGCGGGGTCCTACGAGCAGTACTTC.

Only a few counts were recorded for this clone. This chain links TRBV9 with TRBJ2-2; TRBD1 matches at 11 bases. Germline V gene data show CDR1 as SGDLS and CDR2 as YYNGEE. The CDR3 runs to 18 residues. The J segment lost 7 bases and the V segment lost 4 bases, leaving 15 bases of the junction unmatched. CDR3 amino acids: CASSIGQGATLRGGELFF. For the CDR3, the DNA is TGTGCCAGCAGCATCGGACAGGGGGCTACCCTGAGAGGCGGGGAGCTGTTTTTT. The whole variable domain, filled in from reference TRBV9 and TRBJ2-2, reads DSGVTQTPKHLITATGQRVTLRCSPRSGDLSVYWYQQSLDQGLQFLIQYYNGEERAKGNILERFSAQQFPDLHSELNLSSLELGDSALYFCASSIGQGATLRGGELFFGEGSRLTVL.

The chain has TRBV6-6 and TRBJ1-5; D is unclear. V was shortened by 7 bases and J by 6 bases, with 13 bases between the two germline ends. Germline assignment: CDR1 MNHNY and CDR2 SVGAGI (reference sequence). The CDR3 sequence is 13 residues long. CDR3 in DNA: TGTGCCAGCACTACTTCCCCGCCTCAGCCCCAGCATTTT. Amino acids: CASTTSPPQPQHF.

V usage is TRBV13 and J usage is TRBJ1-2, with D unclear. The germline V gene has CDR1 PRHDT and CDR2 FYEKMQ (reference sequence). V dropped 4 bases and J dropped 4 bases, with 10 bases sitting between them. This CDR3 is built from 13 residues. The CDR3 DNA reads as TGTGCCAGCAGCTCGGACGGTTTCTATGGCTACACCTTC. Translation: CASSSDGFYGYTF.

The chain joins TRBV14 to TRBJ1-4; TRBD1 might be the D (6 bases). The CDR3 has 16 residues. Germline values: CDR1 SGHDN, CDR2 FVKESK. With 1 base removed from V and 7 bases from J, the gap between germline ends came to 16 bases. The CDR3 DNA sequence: TGTGCCAGCAGCCAAGTATCTGCCCCCAGGGGTGAAAAACTGTTTTTT. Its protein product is CASSQVSAPRGEKLFF. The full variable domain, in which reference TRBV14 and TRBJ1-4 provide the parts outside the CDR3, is EAGVTQFPSHSVIEKGQTVTLRCDPISGHDNLYWYRRVMGKEIKFLLHFVKESKQDESGMPNNRFLAERTGGTYSTLKVQPAELEDSGVYFCASSQVSAPRGEKLFFGSGTQLSVL.

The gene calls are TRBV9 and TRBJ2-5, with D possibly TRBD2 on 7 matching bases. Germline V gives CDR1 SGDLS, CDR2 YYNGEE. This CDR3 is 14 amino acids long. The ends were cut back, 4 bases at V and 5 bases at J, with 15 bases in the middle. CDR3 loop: CASSPGGGGETQYF. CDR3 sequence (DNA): TGTGCCAGCAGCCCTGGGGGAGGGGGGGAGACCCAGTACTTC.

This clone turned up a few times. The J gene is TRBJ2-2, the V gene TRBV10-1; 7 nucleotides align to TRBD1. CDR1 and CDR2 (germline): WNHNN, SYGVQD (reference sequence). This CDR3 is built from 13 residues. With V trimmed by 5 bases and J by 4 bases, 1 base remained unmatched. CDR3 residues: CASSPGGTGELFF. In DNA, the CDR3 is TGCGCCAGCAGTCCAGGGGGCACCGGGGAGCTGTTTTTT.

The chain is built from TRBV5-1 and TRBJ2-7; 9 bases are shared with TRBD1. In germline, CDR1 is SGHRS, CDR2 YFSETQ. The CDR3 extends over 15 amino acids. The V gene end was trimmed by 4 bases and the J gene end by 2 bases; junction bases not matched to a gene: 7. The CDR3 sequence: CASSPEDRGPYEQYF. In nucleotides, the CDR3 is TGCGCCAGCAGCCCGGAGGACAGGGGCCCCTACGAGCAGTACTTC.

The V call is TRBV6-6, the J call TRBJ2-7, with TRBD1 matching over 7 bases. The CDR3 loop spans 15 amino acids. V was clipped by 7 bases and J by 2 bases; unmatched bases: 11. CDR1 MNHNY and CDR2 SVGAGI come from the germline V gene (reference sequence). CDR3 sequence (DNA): TGTGCCAGCAATCCCCGGGACAGACCCCCCTACGAGCAGTACTTC. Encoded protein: CASNPRDRPPYEQYF.

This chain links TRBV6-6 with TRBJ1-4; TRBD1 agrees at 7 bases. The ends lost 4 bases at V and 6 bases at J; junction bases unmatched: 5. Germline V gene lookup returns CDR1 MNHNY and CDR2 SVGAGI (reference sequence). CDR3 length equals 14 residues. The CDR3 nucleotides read TGTGCCAGCAGTTCTACAGGGGAGGATGAAAAACTGTTTTTT. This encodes CASSSTGEDEKLFF.

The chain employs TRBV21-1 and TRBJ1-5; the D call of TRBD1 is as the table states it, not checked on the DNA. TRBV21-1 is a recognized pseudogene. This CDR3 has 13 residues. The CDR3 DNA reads TGTGCCAGCAGCAAACAGGGCGTTCAGCCCCAGCATTTT. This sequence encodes CASSKQGVQPQHF.

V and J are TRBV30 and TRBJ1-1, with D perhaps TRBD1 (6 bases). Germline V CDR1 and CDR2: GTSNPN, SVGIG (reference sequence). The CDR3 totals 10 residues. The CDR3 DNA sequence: TGTGGGGGGCGGGTGACTGAAGCTTTCTTT. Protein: CGGRVTEAFF.

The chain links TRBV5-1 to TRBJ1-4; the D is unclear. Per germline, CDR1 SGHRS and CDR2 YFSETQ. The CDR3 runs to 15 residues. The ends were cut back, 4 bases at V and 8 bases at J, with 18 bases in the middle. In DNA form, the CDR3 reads TGCGCCAGCAGCACCGCCGTAGGAAGTGGAGAAAAACTGTTTTTT. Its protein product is CASSTAVGSGEKLFF.

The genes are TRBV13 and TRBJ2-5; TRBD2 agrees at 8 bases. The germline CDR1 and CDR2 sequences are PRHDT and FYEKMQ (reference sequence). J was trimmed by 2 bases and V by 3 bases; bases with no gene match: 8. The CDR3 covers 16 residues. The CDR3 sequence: CASSFGSGTPQETQYF. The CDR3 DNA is TGTGCCAGCAGCTTTGGTAGCGGGACTCCTCAAGAGACCCAGTACTTC.

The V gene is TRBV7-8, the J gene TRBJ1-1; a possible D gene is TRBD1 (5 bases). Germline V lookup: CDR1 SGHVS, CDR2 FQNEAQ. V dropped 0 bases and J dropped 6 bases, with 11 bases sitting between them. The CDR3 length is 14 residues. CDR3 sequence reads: CASSLAAGRSEAFF. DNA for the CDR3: TGTGCCAGCAGCTTAGCGGCGGGGCGGTCTGAAGCTTTCTTT.

The CDR3 protein is CASSHISRGLNQPQHF. In DNA, the CDR3 is TGTGCCAGCAGCCATATCAGCAGGGGCCTCAATCAGCCCCAGCATTTT. This rearrangement joins TRBV7-9 to TRBJ1-5, with D perhaps TRBD1 (6 bases). Trimming stripped 5 bases from V and 3 bases from J, with 17 bases between. Germline lookup yields CDR1 SEHNR and CDR2 FQNEAQ (reference sequence). This CDR3 is built from 16 residues.

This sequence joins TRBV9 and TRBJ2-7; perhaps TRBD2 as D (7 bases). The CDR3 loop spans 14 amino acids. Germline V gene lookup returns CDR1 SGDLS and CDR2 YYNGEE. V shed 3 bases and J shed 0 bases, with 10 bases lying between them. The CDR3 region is CASSEGGSSYEQYF. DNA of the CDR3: TGTGCCAGCAGCGAGGGGGGGAGCTCCTACGAGCAGTACTTC.

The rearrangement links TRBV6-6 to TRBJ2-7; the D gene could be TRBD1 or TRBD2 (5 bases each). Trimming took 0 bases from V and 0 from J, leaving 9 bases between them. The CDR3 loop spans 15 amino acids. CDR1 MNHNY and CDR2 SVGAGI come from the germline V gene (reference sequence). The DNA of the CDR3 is TGTGCCAGCAGTTACTCGGCAGGGAGCTCCTACGAGCAGTACTTC. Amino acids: CASSYSAGSSYEQYF.